Sequencing of this T cell receptor beta chain was carried out in a study of blood T cell repertoires in COVID-19. The method was immunoSEQ multiplex PCR; TCRdb's version includes in-frame clones alone and lacks a portion of them. The sample lists some 200,000 clones, 70% to 90% seen once, with more than 2% in the top ten. The junction had 5 bases not matched to a gene; V was cut back by 0 bases and J by 5 bases. This CDR3 is 15 amino acids long. The germline V gene has CDR1 SGHNT and CDR2 YYREEE (reference sequence). The chain carries TRBV5-4 and TRBJ1-2; TRBD1 matches 9 bases. This TCR was recovered from a woman aged 70-85 years with COVID-19, enrolled during active disease. The sample taken for sequencing was peripheral blood. The CDR3 nucleotides read TGTGCCAGCAGCTTGGACACAGGGGGCGATTATGGCTACACCTTC. Encoded protein: CASSLDTGGDYGYTF.